This paragraph reports one T cell receptor (beta chain). Its antigen is as yet unknown. Clones were read by immunoSEQ multiplex PCR, and TCRdb kept only the in-frame ones, dropping some. The table has 15,000 or so clones, roughly four fifths seen once; the top ten hold 8.5% to 10%. This sample was taken from a study of STAT3 mutations in large granular lymphocyte leukemia. Study-wide findings and caveats: TCR clonotype switching after therapy occurred in about 30% of the 18 patients. Clonal expansion was inferred from other time points because no sample existed at each clone's first appearance. At least one immunodominant TCR beta clonotype appeared in every T-cell large granular lymphocyte leukemia patient.

The CDR3 sequence is 15 residues long. Unmatched junction bases numbered 9, after V lost 3 bases and J lost 4 bases. Germline V gives CDR1 LNHDA, CDR2 SQIVND (reference sequence). The V call is TRBV19, the J call TRBJ2-7, with 7 bases identical to TRBD2. The TCR sequence derives from a middle-aged man with T-cell large granular lymphocyte leukemia. Some clones in this sample may be carry-over from other donors' samples. Sequenced sample: peripheral blood mononuclear cells. CDR3 in DNA: TGTGCCAGTAGTATCGATCCTTCCGGGGGGTACGAGCAGTACTTC. Translating it yields CASSIDPSGGYEQYF.